This T cell receptor (beta chain) came from a study of cytomegalovirus exposure and HLA in healthy donors. Remarks on this clone: Its antigen is unknown.

The CDR3 runs 19 residues. The V segment lost 3 bases and the J segment 5 bases; nucleotides outside the gene matches: 19. Germline values: CDR1 MDHEN, CDR2 SYDVKM. Regarding the study as a whole: According to an earlier analysis, most TCR beta V segments yielded productive rearrangements about 87% or about 30% of the time.

The PCR made use of 60 Vbeta and 13 Jbeta primers. TCRdb keeps only in-frame clones here, not all; method: immunoSEQ multiplex PCR. The sample lists some 60,000 clones; 75% to 90% were seen once. The receptor's source is a middle-aged woman in good health and CMV-seronegative. The sequenced material came from PBMCs. V is TRBV28 and J is TRBJ2-7; 10 bases agree with TRBD2. In DNA form, the CDR3 reads TGTGCCAGCAGTTTTGACGTTACAGGACTAGCGGAAGAGCGGGACGAGCAGTACTTC. The encoded protein is CASSFDVTGLAEERDEQYF. The full variable domain, rest sourced from reference TRBV28 and TRBJ2-7, is DVKVTQSSRYLVKRTGEKVFLECVQDMDHENMFWYRQDPGLGLRLIYFSYDVKMKEKGDIPEGYSVSREKKERFSLILESASTNQTSMYLCASSFDVTGLAEERDEQYFGPGTRLTVT.